The T cell receptor (beta chain) under discussion was sequenced for a study of T-cell memory formation after mild COVID-19. This clonotype was observed at least ten times. The length of the CDR3 is 15 residues. With V trimmed by 6 bases and J by 7 bases, 6 bases remained unmatched. Via MiXCR, TCRdb re-called the 5' RACE reads, giving one row per CDR3 protein. The sample holds tens of thousands of distinct CDR3 sequences; 6% to 7% are singletons and the top ten take about 0.8%. This chain uses TRBV12-3 or TRBV12-4 with TRBJ2-1, with TRBD2 identical over 13 bases. Input material: PBMCs or a T cell subset sorted from them (not recorded which). This TCR was sampled from an adult who had mild COVID-19 (a few samples of this study predate the infection). Cell type and time point are not known. The CDR3 coding sequence is TGTGCCAGCAGGTCCGGGACTAGCGGGAAAAATGAGCAGTTCTTC. Protein: CASRSGTSGKNEQFF.